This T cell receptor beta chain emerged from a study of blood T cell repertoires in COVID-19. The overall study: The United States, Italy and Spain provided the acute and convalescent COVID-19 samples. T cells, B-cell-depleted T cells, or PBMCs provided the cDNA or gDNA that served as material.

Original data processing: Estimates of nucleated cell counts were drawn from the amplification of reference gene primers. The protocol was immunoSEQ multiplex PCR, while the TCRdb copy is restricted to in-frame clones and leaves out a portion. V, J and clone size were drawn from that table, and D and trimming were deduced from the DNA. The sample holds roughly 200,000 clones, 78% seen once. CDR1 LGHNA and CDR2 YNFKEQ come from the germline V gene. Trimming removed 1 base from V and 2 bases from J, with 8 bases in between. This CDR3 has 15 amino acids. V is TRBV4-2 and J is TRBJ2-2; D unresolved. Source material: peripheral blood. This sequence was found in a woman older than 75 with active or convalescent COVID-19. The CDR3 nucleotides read TGTGCCAGCAGCCAAGGACACGGAAACACCGGGGAGCTGTTTTTT. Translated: CASSQGHGNTGELFF.